Included here is one T cell receptor (beta chain) sequence, with context. Its antigen specificity is not known. Qualities for individual bases were not recorded, and no much larger clone is one base off. Trimming costs V 4 bases and J 4 bases, and their ends lie 14 bases apart. Sequences SGDLS (CDR1) and YYNGEE (CDR2) are obtained from the germline V gene. There are 14 amino acids in the CDR3, from cysteine to phenylalanine inclusive. Kept here is only the CDR3 DNA, which spans 42 bases and is read in frame from base 1. Libraries were constructed by RT-PCR. Sequencing was carried out with a NextSeq 550. TCRdb reworked the public reads: Q25 trimming with fastp, MiXCR clone assembly, productive beta chains retained. Entries are consolidated by CDR3 protein sequence, retaining the most common genes and DNA. The sample table shows around 200,000 distinct CDR3 sequences, and about 37% are seen once. The top ten constitute 9.5% to 13% of the sample.

This sample was included in a study of patients and donors after allogeneic stem cell transplantation (dated by TCRdb to the early 2020s). The clonotype originates from a human donor who was either an allogeneic HSCT recipient or a stem cell or donor lymphocyte infusion donor (not recorded which). It is not recorded whose cells these are; they may come from a transplant donor. Sequencing was carried out using blood, either unsorted or a sorted T cell fraction (not recorded which). Recombination connected TRBV9 to TRBJ1-2; a confident D gene designation cannot be given. Here the CDR3 is given as CASSSRQTFYGYTF. In nucleotides, the sequence is TGTGCCAGCAGCTCGCGGCAGACCTTCTATGGCTACACCTTC.